These T cell receptor beta chains were read from a single sample in a study of T cell responses to AZD1222 COVID-19 vaccine. Only in-frame clones appear in the TCRdb table, and some are missing; sequencing was by immunoSEQ multiplex PCR. The sample records some 63,000 clones, about 88% being singletons. The sequences come from peripheral blood, collected 28 days after the second AZD1222 dose. Source of these receptors: an adult who received the AZD1222 COVID-19 vaccine. Each CDR3 is given with its conserved first and last residue.

TRBJ1-2 | TRBV5-4 | CASSLPQLGYTF
TRBJ1-4 | TRBV13 | CASSFGRSNNEKLFF
TRBJ2-6 | TRBV18 | CASSSRTGGSGANVLTF
TRBJ2-2 | TRBV27 | CASSWTGTETGELFF
TRBJ1-2 | TRBV29-1 | CSVDGALNTGGYTF
TRBJ2-3 | TRBV9 | CASGQGQGLNTDTQYF
TRBJ2-7 | TRBV19 | CASSVPGSSYEQYF
TRBJ1-5 | TRBV27 | CASSSPPFSQGNQPQHF
TRBJ1-4 | TRBV6-5 | CASKGLGNEKLFF
TRBJ2-2 | TRBV4-1 | CASSALGQGDTGELFF
TRBJ2-7 | TRBV7-2 | CASSLARPGTGFEQYF
TRBJ2-1 | TRBV5-1 | CASNSDRGVNEQFF
TRBJ2-6 | TRBV6-5 | CASRADRALPNVLTF
TRBJ1-6 | TRBV28 | CASKHYDSSYNSPLHF
TRBJ2-2 | TRBV30 | CAWSARGVNTGELFF
TRBJ1-1 | TRBV23-1 | CASSQAREDTEAFF